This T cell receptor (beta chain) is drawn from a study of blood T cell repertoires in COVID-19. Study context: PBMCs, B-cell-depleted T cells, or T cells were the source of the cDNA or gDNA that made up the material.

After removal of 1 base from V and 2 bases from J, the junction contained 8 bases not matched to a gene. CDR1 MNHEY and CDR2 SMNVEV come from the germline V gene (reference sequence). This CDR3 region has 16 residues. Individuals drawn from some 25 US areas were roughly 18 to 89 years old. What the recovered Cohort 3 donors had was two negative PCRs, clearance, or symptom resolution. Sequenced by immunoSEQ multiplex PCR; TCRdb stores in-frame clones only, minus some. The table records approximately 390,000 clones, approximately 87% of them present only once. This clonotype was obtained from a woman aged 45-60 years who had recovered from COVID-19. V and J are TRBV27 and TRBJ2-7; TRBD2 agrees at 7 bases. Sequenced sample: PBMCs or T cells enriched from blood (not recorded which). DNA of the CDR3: TGTGCCAGCAGTTTATTGGCGGGGGAAGGAACCTACGAGCAGTACTTC. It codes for CASSLLAGEGTYEQYF.